This T cell receptor beta chain was retrieved from a study of shared clonotypes between healthy human individuals. Study overall: Per-donor plates numbered three CD4 naive, three CD4 memory, two CD8 naive and one CD8 memory.

Looked up from germline, CDR1 is SGHAT and CDR2 is FQNNGV. V dropped 2 bases and J dropped 7; count of bases not matched to a gene: 7. The CDR3 is made up of 15 amino acids. It was CD45RO-negative cells, positively selected for CCR7, that made up naive CD8 cells, with terminally differentiated effector memory CD45RA+ cells excluded. Adult donors, all healthy and HIV-negative, had no recent acute infections or vaccinations. Nashville, Tennessee was home to all donors, who were Caucasian adults. Libraries were prepared by immunoSEQ multiplex PCR; TCRdb keeps only in-frame clonotypes and omits some of them. The sample carries about 2.1 million clones, around 93% recorded once.

The sequenced material came from naive CD8+ T cells from PBMCs. V is TRBV11-2 and J is TRBJ2-1; 8 bases are shared with TRBD2. The source is a young man in good health. Some clones in this sample may be carry-over from other donors' samples. The CDR3 nucleotides read TGTGCCAGCAGCTTAACGACGGGAGGGACGAATGAGCAGTTCTTC. The encoded protein is CASSLTTGGTNEQFF.